This T cell receptor beta chain originates from a study of breast tumors, draining lymph nodes, adjacent tissues. Study-wide results and limits: Luminal-like breast cancer showed significantly higher tumor–nontumor repertoire similarity than basal-like. Tumor repertoires ranked between lymph nodes and nontumor tissue in diversity, with V and J gene preferences.

V shed 3 bases and J shed 4 bases, with 13 bases lying between them. CDR1 is SGHAT, CDR2 FQNNGV, per germline. This CDR3 region has 14 residues. TCRdb called the multiplex PCR reads again in MiXCR, with one record for every CDR3 protein. The data show about 230,000 distinct CDR3 sequences, about 30% seen once. The lymph nodes were axillary draining lymph nodes from breast cancer patients. Ten or more counts support this clonotype. As yet, its antigen is unknown. This TCR derives from a female donor with breast cancer. Some clones in this sample may be carry-over from other donors' samples. Sequencing input: axillary lymph node tissue. This chain links TRBV11-2 with TRBJ2-7, with a weak D call TRBD2 (5 bases). Written as DNA, the CDR3 is TGTGCCAGCAGCTTGGGAGCGCCTATATACGAGCAGTACTTC. Protein sequence: CASSLGAPIYEQYF.